The 30 T cell receptor beta chains reported below all come from one sample, sequenced in a study of CD8+ T cells in alopecia areata. Once RNA had been extracted, it was reverse transcribed into cDNA to act as the sequencing template. TCRdb's table, derived via immunoSEQ multiplex PCR, lists solely in-frame clones and lacks some. The sample lists 100,000 to 130,000 clones, 45% to 60% occurring once. The sequencing input was NKG2D-low CD8+ T cells sorted from blood. All receptors derive from a human donor with alopecia areata.

The genes are TRBV6-5 and TRBJ1-3; no clear D gene. The germline V gene has CDR1 MNHEY and CDR2 SVGAGI. V was trimmed by 4 bases and J by 0 bases, leaving 7 bases between them. The CDR3 length is 14 residues. This chain's CDR3 is CASSFRSSGNTIYF. The CDR3 DNA sequence: TGTGCCAGCAGTTTCCGGAGCTCTGGAAACACCATATATTTT.

This clone has a handful of counts. This sequence joins TRBV19 and TRBJ2-6; 7 nucleotides align to TRBD1. This CDR3 is built from 17 residues. The germline gives CDR1 LNHDA, CDR2 SQIVND (reference sequence). The J segment lost 4 bases and the V segment lost 10 bases, leaving 16 bases of the junction unmatched. The CDR3 loop is CATYRGTFPPGANVLTF. The CDR3, as DNA: TGTGCCACGTACAGGGGAACATTCCCCCCCGGGGCCAACGTCCTGACTTTC.

The chain has TRBV28 and TRBJ1-1, with a possible D match to TRBD1 (6 bases). V lost 6 bases and J lost 4, with 24 bases in between. Germline values: CDR1 MDHEN, CDR2 SYDVKM. CDR3 length equals 17 residues. CDR3 amino acids: CASRKVGAGVTATEAFF. The CDR3 nucleotides are TGTGCCAGCAGAAAAGTCGGGGCAGGGGTCACGGCCACTGAAGCTTTCTTT.

This clone appeared a few times. The gene calls are TRBV7-2 and TRBJ2-7, with D perhaps TRBD2 (5 bases). V was shortened by 2 bases and J by 7 bases, with 15 bases between the two germline ends. This CDR3 is 14 amino acids long. CDR1 and CDR2 from the germline V gene are SGHTA and FQGNSA. For the CDR3, the DNA is TGTGCCAGCAGCTTACGCCCCGAAACGGGAGAGCAGTACTTC. Protein sequence: CASSLRPETGEQYF.

Only a few counts were recorded for this clone. The chain links TRBV14 to TRBJ2-7; D gene uncertain. The CDR3 is made up of 12 amino acids. Per the germline V gene, CDR1 is SGHDN and CDR2 is FVKESK. V lost 4 bases and J lost 5, with 9 bases in between. The CDR3 protein is CASSLRRNEQYF. DNA of the CDR3: TGTGCCAGCAGCCTGAGACGCAACGAGCAGTACTTC.

This clone has just a few counts. The junction shows a germline mismatch at one end, possibly a read error. The chain uses TRBV27 and TRBJ2-1; 7 bases map to TRBD1. Germline V gives CDR1 MNHEY, CDR2 SMNVEV (reference sequence). The CDR3 has 16 amino acids. The CDR3 loop reads CATSTGTAGSYNEQFF. The CDR3 nucleotides read TGTGCCACCAGTACGGGGACAGCCGGCTCCTACAATGAGCAGTTCTTC.

The chain has TRBV28 and TRBJ2-5, with a possible D match to TRBD2 (5 bases). CDR1 is MDHEN, CDR2 SYDVKM, per germline. The CDR3 is made up of 17 amino acids. Deletions cut 5 bases from V and 1 base from J, with 20 bases between. CDR3 DNA sequence: TGTGCCAGCAGTACCTCCCTGGGTAGCGTCGTCCAAGAGACCCAGTACTTC. Translated, it gives CASSTSLGSVVQETQYF.

The CDR3 here is CASSWTGLQETQYF. CDR3 nucleotide sequence: TGTGCCAGCAGCTGGACGGGACTCCAAGAGACCCAGTACTTC. This chain connects TRBV5-6 to TRBJ2-5, with a tentative D call TRBD2 (6 bases). V was pared by 3 bases and J by 1 base, with 10 bases between. The CDR3 is 14 residues long. Germline lookup yields CDR1 SGHDT and CDR2 YYEEEE.

The chain recombines TRBV7-8 with TRBJ2-5; no clear D gene. The CDR3 sequence is 16 residues long. CDR1 SGHVS and CDR2 FQNEAQ come from the germline V gene. V was cut by 3 bases and J by 0 bases, with 14 bases left in between. CDR3 bases: TGTGCCAGCAGCTTTTGGGAAGCGAACTACCAAGAGACCCAGTACTTC. It yields the protein CASSFWEANYQETQYF.

The CDR3 spells CASSFSGRQYNEQFF. The CDR3 DNA reads TGCGCCAGCAGCTTCAGCGGGAGGCAATACAATGAGCAGTTCTTC. The chain joins TRBV10-2 to TRBJ2-1; 9 bases map to TRBD2. The CDR3 runs 15 residues. From germline, CDR1 is WSHSY and CDR2 SAAADI. Trimming took 6 bases from V and 4 from J; bases not matched to a gene: 7.

In its sample, this clone was seen a few times. The V gene is TRBV29-1, the J gene TRBJ2-7; 8 nucleotides match TRBD2. Germline V gene lookup returns CDR1 SQVTM and CDR2 ANQGSEA. V lost 1 base and J lost 6; bases outside the gene matches: 26. The CDR3 consists of 20 residues. This CDR3 is CSVEAVPEARNGREGPEQYF. CDR3 nucleotide sequence: TGCAGCGTTGAAGCGGTCCCTGAAGCCCGAAATGGACGGGAGGGCCCCGAGCAGTACTTC.

V is TRBV6-1 and J is TRBJ2-7; the match to TRBD2 covers 8 bases. V shed 3 bases and J 5 bases; nucleotides not matched to a gene: 6. There are 14 residues in the CDR3. Germline-derived CDR1 and CDR2 are MNHNS and SASEGT. The CDR3 is CASSETGGPHEQYF. CDR3 nucleotides: TGTGCCAGCAGTGAGACGGGAGGGCCCCACGAGCAGTACTTC.

The V gene is TRBV9, the J gene TRBJ2-7; perhaps D is TRBD1 or TRBD2 (5 bases each). Germline V gene data show CDR1 as SGDLS and CDR2 as YYNGEE. V lost 2 bases to trimming and J lost 0 bases, with 6 bases between them. This CDR3 has 13 amino acids. The CDR3 region is CASSVGTSYEQYF. CDR3 nucleotide sequence: TGTGCCAGCAGCGTGGGGACCTCCTACGAGCAGTACTTC.

The rearrangement uses TRBV20-1 and TRBJ2-4, with D unclear. CDR3 length: 10 residues. Germline CDR1 and CDR2: DFQATT and SNEGSKA (reference sequence). The germline V and J ends were trimmed by 5 bases and 8 bases, with 7 bases remaining between them. CDR3 nucleotide sequence: TGCAGTGCTCCAGAAGACATTCAGTACTTC. Translation: CSAPEDIQYF.

The rearrangement joins TRBV5-1 to TRBJ2-6, with D possibly matching TRBD1 (5 bases). Trimming took off 2 bases at V and 0 bases at J, with 18 bases between the two ends. CDR3 length: 19 residues. The germline V gene encodes CDR1 SGHRS and CDR2 YFSETQ. DNA of the CDR3: TGCGCCAGCAGCTTTCTGATGACAGCGAAACGCTCTGGGGCCAACGTCCTGACTTTC. Amino acids: CASSFLMTAKRSGANVLTF.

This clone was seen a few times. A read error may account for a junction end that differs from germline. The CDR3 nucleotides are TGTGCCAGCAAGAACGCCGGGGAGCTGTTTTTT. It is translated as CASKNAGELFF. The J gene is TRBJ2-2, the V gene TRBV27; D is uncertain. Germline V gives CDR1 MNHEY, CDR2 SMNVEV (reference sequence). The CDR3 loop spans 11 amino acids.

The V gene is TRBV29-1, the J gene TRBJ1-2; perhaps TRBD1 as D (5 bases). The CDR3 sequence is 14 residues long. Per germline, CDR1 SQVTM and CDR2 ANQGSEA. V lost 2 bases, J lost 2 bases, and 12 bases lay in between. In DNA, the CDR3 is TGCAGCGTTGAAAGCTGGGGCCAGAACTATGGCTACACCTTC. Its protein is CSVESWGQNYGYTF. Complete variable domain (other parts from reference TRBV29-1 and TRBJ1-2): SAVISQKPSRDICQRGTSLTIQCQVDSQVTMMFWYRQQPGQSLTLIATANQGSEATYESGFVIDKFPISRPNLTFSTLTVSNMSPEDSSIYLCSVESWGQNYGYTFGSGTRLTVV.

The chain recombines TRBV6-1 with TRBJ2-7; 7 bases fit TRBD2. Germline V lookup: CDR1 MNHNS, CDR2 SASEGT. CDR3 length: 15 amino acids. V shed 1 base and J 5 bases; nucleotides not matched to a gene: 8. CDR3 protein: CASSEVSGGINEQYF. For the CDR3, the DNA is TGTGCCAGCAGTGAAGTGTCGGGAGGCATAAACGAGCAGTACTTC.

The chain couples TRBV7-9 to TRBJ2-3, with D perhaps TRBD2 (6 bases). This CDR3 comprises 15 residues. From germline, CDR1 is SEHNR and CDR2 FQNEAQ (reference sequence). Trimming removed 2 bases at V and 1 base at J, with 10 bases between. CDR3 bases: TGTGCCAGCAGCTTATTAGCGGTAGGCACAGATACGCAGTATTTT. The encoded protein is CASSLLAVGTDTQYF.

This clone was counted a few times. The chain is built from TRBV28 and TRBJ1-1; D call uncertain. V was trimmed by 3 bases and J by 1 base, leaving 9 bases between them. CDR1 MDHEN and CDR2 SYDVKM come from the germline V gene. The CDR3 runs to 14 residues. CDR3 DNA sequence: TGTGCCAGCAGTTTTTGGATAAGGAACACTGAAGCTTTCTTT. It translates to CASSFWIRNTEAFF. The full variable domain, in which reference TRBV28 and TRBJ1-1 provide the parts outside the CDR3, is DVKVTQSSRYLVKRTGEKVFLECVQDMDHENMFWYRQDPGLGLRLIYFSYDVKMKEKGDIPEGYSVSREKKERFSLILESASTNQTSMYLCASSFWIRNTEAFFGQGTRLTVV.

The chain employs TRBV11-2 and TRBJ2-1; possibly TRBD2 for D (6 bases). Trimming removed 5 bases at V and 10 bases at J, with 15 bases between. This CDR3 is built from 13 residues. The germline gives CDR1 SGHAT, CDR2 FQNNGV. The CDR3 DNA reads TGTGCCAGCAGCGCCAGGACTACCTGGGAGCAGTTCTTC. It yields the protein CASSARTTWEQFF. The complete variable domain, with remaining parts taken from reference TRBV11-2 and TRBJ2-1, reads EAGVAQSPRYKIIEKRQSVAFWCNPISGHATLYWYQQILGQGPKLLIQFQNNGVVDDSQLPKDRFSAERLKGVDSTLKIQPAKLEDSAVYLCASSARTTWEQFFGPGTRLTVL.

The genes are TRBV11-1 and TRBJ2-7; D unclear. The V and J ends lost 1 base and 4 bases respectively, with 11 bases between them. Germline CDR1 and CDR2: SGHAT and FQDESV (reference sequence). This CDR3 spans 14 amino acids. The CDR3 nucleotides read TGTGCCAGCAGCTTAGTGTTCGAGAGTTACGAGCAGTACTTC. Translating it yields CASSLVFESYEQYF.

On this clone: Other nucleotide sequences from this sample produce the same CDR3. This chain uses TRBV11-2 with TRBJ2-7; D unresolved. The CDR3 extends over 13 amino acids. The germline V and J ends were trimmed by 0 bases and 1 base, with 4 bases remaining between them. Germline V gene sequence: CDR1 SGHAT, CDR2 FQNNGV. The CDR3: CASSLELSYEQYF. The CDR3 DNA reads TGTGCCAGCAGCTTAGAACTTTCCTACGAGCAGTACTTC. The entire variable domain, with the rest obtained from reference TRBV11-2 and TRBJ2-7, is as follows: EAGVAQSPRYKIIEKRQSVAFWCNPISGHATLYWYQQILGQGPKLLIQFQNNGVVDDSQLPKDRFSAERLKGVDSTLKIQPAKLEDSAVYLCASSLELSYEQYFGPGTRLTVT.

J is TRBJ1-4 and V is TRBV6-5; no reliable D call. Per germline, CDR1 MNHEY and CDR2 SVGAGI. V lost 6 bases to trimming and J lost 8 bases, with 19 bases between them. The CDR3 has 15 residues. The CDR3 DNA is TGTGCCAGCAGCCCATGGGCCGGGAACAGCGAAAAACTGTTTTTT. This translates into CASSPWAGNSEKLFF.

This clone has ten or more counts. This chain connects TRBV7-9 to TRBJ2-1; 12 bases line up with TRBD2. CDR1 is SEHNR and CDR2 is FQNEAQ in the germline V gene (reference sequence). The CDR3 loop spans 17 amino acids. With V trimmed by 5 bases and J by 3 bases, 8 bases remained unmatched. As DNA, the CDR3 is TGTGCCAGCAGCCCTCTCTCTAGCGGGAGGGTCTACAATGAGCAGTTCTTC. Protein: CASSPLSSGRVYNEQFF.

The genes are TRBV5-1 and TRBJ1-2; no reliable D call. With 1 base removed from V and 6 bases from J, the gap between germline ends came to 7 bases. The CDR3 runs 12 residues. CDR1 SGHRS and CDR2 YFSETQ come from the germline V gene. The CDR3 region is CASSLSGNGYTF. The CDR3 nucleotides read TGCGCCAGCAGCTTGTCGGGGAATGGCTACACCTTC.

The chain uses TRBV10-3 and TRBJ2-3; 9 bases align to TRBD1. This CDR3 contains 17 residues. Losses at the gene ends were 4 bases for V and 2 bases for J; bases not matched to a gene: 10. Germline V gene lookup returns CDR1 ENHRY and CDR2 SYGVKD. Here the CDR3 reads CAISGGIQGAPTDTQYF. CDR3 sequence (DNA): TGTGCCATCAGTGGGGGAATACAGGGGGCGCCCACAGATACGCAGTATTTT.

This chain uses TRBV9 with TRBJ1-4, with D maybe TRBD1 (6 bases). Germline CDR1 is SGDLS and CDR2 is YYNGEE. The length of the CDR3 is 14 residues. Trimming removed 2 bases at V and 7 bases at J, with 12 bases between. CDR3 coding DNA: TGTGCCAGCAGCGTCTCCGGGGGCGGTGAAAAACTGTTTTTT. Residues: CASSVSGGGEKLFF.

This chain uses TRBV30 with TRBJ1-2, with TRBD1 identical over 7 bases. J gave up 3 bases and V 1 base, and 8 bases lay outside the gene matches. The germline V gene has CDR1 GTSNPN and CDR2 SVGIG (reference sequence). The CDR3 runs to 15 residues. CDR3 loop: CAWSAPRDSYYGYTF. The CDR3 DNA follows: TGTGCCTGGAGTGCCCCCCGGGACAGTTACTATGGCTACACCTTC.

The chain links TRBV7-9 to TRBJ2-4; D not certain. CDR3 length: 15 amino acids. The germline gives CDR1 SEHNR, CDR2 FQNEAQ (reference sequence). Trimming shortened V by 1 base and J by 0 bases, and 7 bases separated the two germline ends. The CDR3 sequence: CASSLVGVAKNIQYF. CDR3 coding DNA: TGTGCCAGCAGCTTAGTTGGGGTAGCCAAAAACATTCAGTACTTC.